The clone carrying this T cell receptor beta chain was observed a handful of times. This sample was included in a study of response to subunit inactivated influenza vaccine. This CDR3 is 13 amino acids long. In germline, CDR1 is MNHNS, CDR2 SASEGT. V lost 7 bases, J lost 6 bases, and 10 bases lay in between. TCRdb redid the calling of the RT-PCR reads with MiXCR, one entry per CDR3 protein. The sample has more than 450,000 distinct CDR3 sequences; approximately 10% are singletons. This sample was also put to use in a study of T cells expressing NK-cell markers. This second study notes: 5'RACE template switching with UMIs generated TCR beta cDNA. The leading position in the CD3+CD56-NKG2C+ fraction of several donors also went to these clonotypes. Whether the expanded NKG2C+ T cell clones recognized HCMV remained unclear.

This clonotype was sampled from a man aged 45-60 years who received an inactivated influenza vaccine. The chain recombines TRBV6-1 with TRBJ1-6, with no clear D. The sample consisted of PBMCs from blood, taken on the day of vaccination. The CDR3 loop is CASTPTGNSPLHF. CDR3 coding DNA: TGTGCCAGCACCCCCACGGGTAATTCACCCCTCCACTTT.